Presented here are 4 T cell receptor beta chains from one specimen sequenced in a study of T-cell memory formation after mild COVID-19. TCRdb reprocessed the 5' RACE reads with MiXCR, giving one entry per CDR3 protein. The top ten clones hold 35% to 50% of a sample with tens of thousands of distinct CDR3 sequences, around a quarter of them seen once. The sequencing input was PBMCs or a T cell subset sorted from them (not recorded which). These receptors originate from a man in his late teens or twenties who had mild COVID-19 (a few samples of this study predate the infection). Cell type and time point are not known.

The V call is TRBV7-9, the J call TRBJ2-5; 8 bases align to TRBD2. The CDR3 loop spans 15 amino acids. The germline V gene encodes CDR1 SEHNR and CDR2 FQNEAQ (reference sequence). Trimming took 2 bases from V and 4 from J; bases not matched to a gene: 6. CDR3 nucleotides: TGTGCCAGCAGCTTATTGCGGGGGGAAGGAGAGACCCAGTACTTC. The encoded protein is CASSLLRGEGETQYF. The variable domain in full, completed from reference TRBV7-9 and TRBJ2-5, reads DTGVSQNPRHKITKRGQNVTFRCDPISEHNRLYWYRQTLGQGPEFLTYFQNEAQLEKSRLLSDRFSAERPKGSFSTLEIQRTEQGDSAMYLCASSLLRGEGETQYFGPGTRLLVL.

This clonotype was counted a few times. The rearrangement links TRBV6-5 to TRBJ2-1; 8 positions match TRBD2. Germline lookup yields CDR1 MNHEY and CDR2 SVGAGI. This CDR3 spans 13 amino acids. Losses at the gene ends were 4 bases for V and 6 bases for J; bases not matched to a gene: 2. Here the CDR3 reads CASSSLAGNEQFF. The CDR3 DNA reads as TGTGCCAGCAGTTCCCTAGCGGGCAATGAGCAGTTCTTC.

This clonotype occurred a few times. The V and J genes are TRBV4-1 and TRBJ1-3; D call uncertain. Germline lookup yields CDR1 MGHRA and CDR2 YSYEKL. The CDR3 consists of 13 residues. The germline V and J ends were trimmed by 5 bases and 0 bases, with 5 bases remaining between them. The CDR3 DNA reads as TGCGCCAGCAGCGCCGTCTCTGGAAACACCATATATTTT. This translates into CASSAVSGNTIYF.

The chain combines TRBV27 with TRBJ1-1; 11 positions agree with TRBD1. The CDR3 is made up of 16 amino acids. Unmatched junction bases numbered 6, after V lost 2 bases and J lost 4 bases. Per the germline V gene, CDR1 is MNHEY and CDR2 is SMNVEV (reference sequence). CDR3 sequence reads: CASSLKAGTGGTEAFF. The CDR3 coding sequence is TGTGCCAGCAGTTTAAAGGCCGGGACAGGGGGCACTGAAGCTTTCTTT.